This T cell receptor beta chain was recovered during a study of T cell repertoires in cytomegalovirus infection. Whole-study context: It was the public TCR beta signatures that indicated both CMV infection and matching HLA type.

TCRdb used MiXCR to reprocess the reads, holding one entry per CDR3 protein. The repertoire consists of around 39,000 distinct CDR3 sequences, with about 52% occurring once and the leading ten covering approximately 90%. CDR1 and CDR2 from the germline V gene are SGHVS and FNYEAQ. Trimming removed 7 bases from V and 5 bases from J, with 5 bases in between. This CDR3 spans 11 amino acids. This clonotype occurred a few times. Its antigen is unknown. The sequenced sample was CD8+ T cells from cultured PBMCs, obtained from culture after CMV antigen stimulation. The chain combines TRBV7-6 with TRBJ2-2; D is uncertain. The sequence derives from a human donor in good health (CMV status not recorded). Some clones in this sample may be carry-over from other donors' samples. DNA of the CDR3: TGTGCCAGCAAAAATACCGGGGAGCTGTTTTTT. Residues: CASKNTGELFF.